The present T cell receptor (beta chain) was sequenced within a study of cytomegalovirus exposure and HLA in healthy donors. Germline CDR1 is SGHRS and CDR2 is YFSETQ. The CDR3 is 15 amino acids. Unmatched junction bases numbered 1, after V lost 1 base and J lost 2 bases. General study points: The authors listed approximately 150 TCR beta chains as cytomegalovirus-associated.

The PCR made use of 60 Vbeta and 13 Jbeta primers. Assay: immunoSEQ multiplex PCR; the TCRdb copy retains only in-frame clones and omits some. Of 95,000 to 100,000 clones in the sample, roughly three quarters were seen once. As for this clone: The antigen remains undetermined.

Material for sequencing was PBMCs. The chain uses TRBV5-1 and TRBJ2-7; 12 positions match TRBD2. The origin of this receptor is a female donor in good health and CMV-seronegative. Here the CDR3 DNA reads TGCGCCAGCAGCTTGTCTAGCGGGGGGGCCTACGAGCAGTACTTC. This sequence encodes CASSLSSGGAYEQYF.